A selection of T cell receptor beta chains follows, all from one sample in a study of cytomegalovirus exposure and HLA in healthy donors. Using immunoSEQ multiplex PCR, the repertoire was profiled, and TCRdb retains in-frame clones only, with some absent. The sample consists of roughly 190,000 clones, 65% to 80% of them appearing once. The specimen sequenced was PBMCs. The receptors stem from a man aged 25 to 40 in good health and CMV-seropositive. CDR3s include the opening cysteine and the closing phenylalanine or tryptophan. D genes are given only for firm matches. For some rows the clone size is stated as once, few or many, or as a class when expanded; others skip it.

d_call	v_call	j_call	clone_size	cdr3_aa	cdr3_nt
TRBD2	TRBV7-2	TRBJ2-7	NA	CASSLEGGRGYEQYF	TGTGCCAGCAGCTTAGAGGGCGGGAGGGGCTACGAGCAGTACTTC
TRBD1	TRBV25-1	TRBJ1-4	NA	CASRGTGYEKLFF	TGTGCCAGCAGGGGGACAGGATATGAAAAACTGTTTTTT
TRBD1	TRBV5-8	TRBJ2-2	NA	CASTFPRGRTGELFF	TGTGCCAGCACCTTCCCCAGGGGGCGCACCGGGGAGCTGTTTTTT
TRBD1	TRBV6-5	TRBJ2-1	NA	CASSRGQGSYNEQFF	TGTGCCAGCAGCCGCGGACAGGGCTCCTACAATGAGCAGTTCTTC
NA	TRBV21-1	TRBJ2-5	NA	CASSSRTPGGETQYF	TGTGCCAGCAGCTCCCGTACCCCAGGGGGGGAGACCCAGTACTTC
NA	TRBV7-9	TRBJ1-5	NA	CASSASRGYSNQPQHF	TGTGCCAGCAGCGCGTCCAGGGGATATAGCAATCAGCCCCAGCATTTT
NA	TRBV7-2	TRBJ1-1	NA	CASSTKTVLNTEAFF	TGTGCCAGCAGCACGAAGACAGTCTTGAACACTGAAGCTTTCTTT
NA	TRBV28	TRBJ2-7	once	CASISPGLASEQYF	TGTGCCAGCATCTCTCCAGGGCTGGCAAGCGAGCAGTACTTC
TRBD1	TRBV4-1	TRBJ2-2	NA	CASRDPGGRAGELFF	TGCGCCAGCCGTGATCCAGGGGGCAGGGCCGGGGAGCTGTTTTTT
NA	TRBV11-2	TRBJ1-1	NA	CASSLAGGMNTEAFF	TGTGCCAGCAGCTTAGCGGGCGGGATGAACACTGAAGCTTTCTTT
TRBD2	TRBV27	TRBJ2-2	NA	CASSLGLANTGELFF	TGTGCCAGCAGTCTGGGACTAGCGAACACCGGGGAGCTGTTTTTT
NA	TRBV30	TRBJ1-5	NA	CAWSPFRGSNSNQPQHF	TGTGCCTGGAGCCCATTTAGGGGATCGAATAGCAATCAGCCCCAGCATTTT
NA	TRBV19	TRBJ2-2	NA	CASSSIAGELFF	TGTGCCAGTAGCTCTATAGCCGGGGAGCTGTTTTTT
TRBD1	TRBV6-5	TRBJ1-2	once	CASISAGQANYGYTF	TGTGCCAGCATATCGGCGGGACAGGCTAACTATGGCTACACCTTC
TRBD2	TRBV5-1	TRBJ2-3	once	CASSRGDSSTDTQYF	TGCGCCAGCAGCCGGGGGGATTCTAGCACAGATACGCAGTATTTT
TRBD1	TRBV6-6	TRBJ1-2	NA	CASSYSGTGWGYTF	TGTGCCAGCAGTTACTCCGGGACAGGGTGGGGCTACACCTTC
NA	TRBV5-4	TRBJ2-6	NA	CASPGAGANVLTF	TGTGCCAGCCCAGGGGCTGGGGCCAACGTCCTGACTTTC
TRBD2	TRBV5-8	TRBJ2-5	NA	CASTHSPGTSLETQYF	TGTGCCAGCACCCACTCACCCGGGACTAGTTTGGAGACCCAGTACTTC
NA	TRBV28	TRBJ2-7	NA	CASSLRRTGQYF	TGTGCCAGCAGTTTGCGACGAACGGGGCAGTACTTC
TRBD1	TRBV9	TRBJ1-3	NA	CASTAGDRAGNTIYF	TGTGCCAGCACCGCAGGGGACAGGGCTGGAAACACCATATATTTT
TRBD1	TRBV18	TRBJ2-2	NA	CASSPGTGQNTGELFF	TGTGCCAGCTCACCCGGGACAGGGCAAAACACCGGGGAGCTGTTTTTT
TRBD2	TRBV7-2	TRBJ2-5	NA	CASSLSGAGGQETQYF	TGTGCCAGCAGCTTAAGTGGAGCGGGGGGGCAAGAGACCCAGTACTTC
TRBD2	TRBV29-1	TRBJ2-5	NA	CSVAPASGQETQYF	TGCAGCGTAGCTCCCGCTAGCGGACAAGAGACCCAGTACTTC
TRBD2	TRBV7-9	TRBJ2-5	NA	CASSLTSGETQYF	TGTGCCAGCAGCTTGACTAGCGGCGAGACCCAGTACTTC
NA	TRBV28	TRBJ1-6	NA	CASRPPGSSPLHF	TGTGCCAGCAGGCCCCCGGGGAGCTCACCCCTCCACTTT
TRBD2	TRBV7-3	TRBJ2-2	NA	CASSPMGGSVTGELFF	TGTGCCAGCAGCCCGATGGGAGGGAGCGTCACCGGGGAGCTGTTTTTT
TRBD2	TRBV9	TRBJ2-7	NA	CASSVATGGDYSYEQYF	TGTGCCAGCAGCGTAGCTACGGGTGGGGACTACTCCTACGAGCAGTACTTC
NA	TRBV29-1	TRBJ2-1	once	CSAWGQGNFF	NA
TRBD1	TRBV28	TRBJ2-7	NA	CASSGTGTGRYEQYF	TGTGCCAGCAGTGGCACCGGGACAGGACGCTACGAGCAGTACTTC
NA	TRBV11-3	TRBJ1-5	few	CASSSGGAWGTQPQHF	TGTGCCAGCAGCTCCGGGGGGGCATGGGGAACTCAGCCCCAGCATTTT